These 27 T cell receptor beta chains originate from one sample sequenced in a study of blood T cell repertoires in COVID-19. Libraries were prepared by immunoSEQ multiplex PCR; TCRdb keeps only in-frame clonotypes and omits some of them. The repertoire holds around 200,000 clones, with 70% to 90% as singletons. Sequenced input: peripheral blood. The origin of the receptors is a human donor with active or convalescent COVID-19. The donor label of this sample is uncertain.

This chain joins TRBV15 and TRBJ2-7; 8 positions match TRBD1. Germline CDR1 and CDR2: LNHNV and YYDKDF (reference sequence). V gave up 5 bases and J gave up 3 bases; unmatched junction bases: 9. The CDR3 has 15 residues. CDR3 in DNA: TGTGCCACCAGCCCAGACCCAGGGGGCCTCTACGAGCAGTACTTC. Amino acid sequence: CATSPDPGGLYEQYF.

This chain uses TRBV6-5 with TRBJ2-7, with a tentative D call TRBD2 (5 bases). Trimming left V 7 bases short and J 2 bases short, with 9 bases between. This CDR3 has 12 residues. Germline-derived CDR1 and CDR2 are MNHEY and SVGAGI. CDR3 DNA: TGTGCCAGCACCGGGAACACCTACGAGCAGTACTTC. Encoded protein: CASTGNTYEQYF.

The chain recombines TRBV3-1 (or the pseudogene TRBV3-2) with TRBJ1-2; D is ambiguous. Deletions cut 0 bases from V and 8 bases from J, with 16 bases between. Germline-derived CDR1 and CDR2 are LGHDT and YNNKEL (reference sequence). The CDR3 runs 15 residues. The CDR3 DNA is TGTGCCAGCAGCCAAGATAGGACCGGAGGGAAAGGCTACACCTTC. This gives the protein CASSQDRTGGKGYTF.

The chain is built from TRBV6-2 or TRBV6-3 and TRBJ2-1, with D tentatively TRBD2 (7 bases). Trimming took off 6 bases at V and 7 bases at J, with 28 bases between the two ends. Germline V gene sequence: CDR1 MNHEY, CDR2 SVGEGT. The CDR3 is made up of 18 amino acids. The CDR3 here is CASSGGAGALTPWNEQFF. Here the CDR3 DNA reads TGTGCCAGCAGCGGAGGGGCGGGGGCCCTTACGCCTTGGAATGAGCAGTTCTTC.

DNA for the CDR3: TGTGCCAGCAGCCAATATTCCGACTTATACACCGGGGAGCTGTTTTTT. It yields the protein CASSQYSDLYTGELFF. V gene TRBV16 combines with J gene TRBJ2-2; D is uncertain. Germline lookup yields CDR1 KGHSY and CDR2 FQNENV. The CDR3 consists of 16 residues. Trimming stripped 1 base from V and 3 bases from J, with 12 bases between.

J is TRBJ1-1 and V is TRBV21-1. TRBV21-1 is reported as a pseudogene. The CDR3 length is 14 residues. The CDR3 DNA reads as TGTGCCAGCAGCAATGTCCCGGCGGGCACTGAAGCTTTCTTT. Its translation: CASSNVPAGTEAFF.

The CDR3 nucleotides are TGCGCCAGCAGCTCGACAGAGGCCCCAGATACGCAGTATTTT. This codes for CASSSTEAPDTQYF. The V and J genes are TRBV5-1 and TRBJ2-3, with a tentative D call TRBD1 (5 bases). The ends were cut back, 3 bases at V and 4 bases at J, with 12 bases in the middle. There are 14 residues in the CDR3. The germline CDR1 and CDR2 sequences are SGHRS and YFSETQ.

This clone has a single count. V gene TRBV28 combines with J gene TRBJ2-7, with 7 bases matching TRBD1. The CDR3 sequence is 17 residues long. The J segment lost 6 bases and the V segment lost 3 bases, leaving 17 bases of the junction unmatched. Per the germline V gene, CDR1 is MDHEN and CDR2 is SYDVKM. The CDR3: CASSFLPSTGVNGEQYF. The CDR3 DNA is TGTGCCAGCAGTTTTCTTCCGTCTACAGGGGTGAATGGCGAGCAGTACTTC.

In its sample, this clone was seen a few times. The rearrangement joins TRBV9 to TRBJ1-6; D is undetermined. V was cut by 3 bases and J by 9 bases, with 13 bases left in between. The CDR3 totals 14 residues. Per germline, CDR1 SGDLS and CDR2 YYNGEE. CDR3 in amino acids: CASSAPGRFSPLHF. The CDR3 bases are TGTGCCAGCAGCGCCCCGGGGAGGTTTTCACCCCTCCACTTT.

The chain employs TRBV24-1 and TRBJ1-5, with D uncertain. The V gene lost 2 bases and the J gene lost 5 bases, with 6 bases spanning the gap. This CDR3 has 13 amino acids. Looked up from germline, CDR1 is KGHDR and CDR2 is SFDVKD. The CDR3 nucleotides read TGTGCCACCAGTGATTATACAGATCAGCCCCAGCATTTT. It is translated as CATSDYTDQPQHF.

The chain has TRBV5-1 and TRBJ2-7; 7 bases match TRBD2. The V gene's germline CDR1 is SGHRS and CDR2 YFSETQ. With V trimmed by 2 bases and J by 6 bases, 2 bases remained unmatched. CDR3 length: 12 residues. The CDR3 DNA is TGCGCCAGCAGCTTAGCTAGCGGCGAGCAGTACTTC. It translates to CASSLASGEQYF. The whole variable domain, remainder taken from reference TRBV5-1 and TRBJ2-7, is KAGVTQTPRYLIKTRGQQVTLSCSPISGHRSVSWYQQTPGQGLQFLFEYFSETQRNKGNFPGRFSGRQFSNSRSEMNVSTLELGDSALYLCASSLASGEQYFGPGTRLTVT.

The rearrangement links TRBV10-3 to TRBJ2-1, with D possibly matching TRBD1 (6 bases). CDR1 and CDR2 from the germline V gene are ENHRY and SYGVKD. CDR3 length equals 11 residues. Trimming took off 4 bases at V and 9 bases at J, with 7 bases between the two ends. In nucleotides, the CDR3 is TGTGCCATCAGTGGGGGGCGTGAGCAGTTCTTC. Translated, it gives CAISGGREQFF.

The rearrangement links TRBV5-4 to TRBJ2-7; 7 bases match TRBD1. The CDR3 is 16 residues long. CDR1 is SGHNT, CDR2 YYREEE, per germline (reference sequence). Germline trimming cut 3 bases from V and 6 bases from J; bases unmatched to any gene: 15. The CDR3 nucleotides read TGTGCCAGCAGCTCCGGACCGACAGGGACCACCTCCGAGCAGTACTTC. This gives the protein CASSSGPTGTTSEQYF.

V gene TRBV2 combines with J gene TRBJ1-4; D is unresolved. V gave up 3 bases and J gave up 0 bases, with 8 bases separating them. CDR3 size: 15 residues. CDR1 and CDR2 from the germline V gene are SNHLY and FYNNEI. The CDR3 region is CASSDAGATNEKLFF. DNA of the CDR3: TGTGCCAGCAGTGATGCGGGTGCAACTAATGAAAAACTGTTTTTT. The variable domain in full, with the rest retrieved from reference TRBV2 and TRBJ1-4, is EPEVTQTPSHQVTQMGQEVILRCVPISNHLYFYWYRQILGQKVEFLVSFYNNEISEKSEIFDDQFSVERPDGSNFTLKIRSTKLEDSAMYFCASSDAGATNEKLFFGSGTQLSVL.

CDR3 nucleotides: TGTGCCAGCAGCGTAGCTGGGGAGCTGTTTTTT. This sequence encodes CASSVAGELFF. J is TRBJ2-2 and V is TRBV9; no firm D call. Germline CDR1 and CDR2: SGDLS and YYNGEE. V gave up 0 bases and J gave up 8 bases, with 2 bases separating them. This CDR3 spans 11 amino acids.

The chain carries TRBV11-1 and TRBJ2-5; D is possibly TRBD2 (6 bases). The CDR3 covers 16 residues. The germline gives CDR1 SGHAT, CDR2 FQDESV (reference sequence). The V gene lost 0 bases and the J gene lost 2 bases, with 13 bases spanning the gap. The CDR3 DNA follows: TGTGCCAGCAGCTTAGCCGTCGGGGGTAGACAAGAGACCCAGTACTTC. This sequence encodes CASSLAVGGRQETQYF. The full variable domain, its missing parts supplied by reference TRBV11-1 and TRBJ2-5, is EAEVAQSPRYKITEKSQAVAFWCDPISGHATLYWYRQILGQGPELLVQFQDESVVDDSQLPKDRFSAERLKGVDSTLKIQPAELGDSAMYLCASSLAVGGRQETQYFGPGTRLLVL.

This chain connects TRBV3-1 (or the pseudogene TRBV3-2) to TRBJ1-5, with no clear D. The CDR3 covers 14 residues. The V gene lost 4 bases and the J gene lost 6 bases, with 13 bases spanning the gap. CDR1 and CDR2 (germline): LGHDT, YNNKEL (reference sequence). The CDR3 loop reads CASSLKAEFQPQHF. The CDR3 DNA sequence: TGTGCCAGCAGCCTTAAAGCGGAATTTCAGCCCCAGCATTTT.

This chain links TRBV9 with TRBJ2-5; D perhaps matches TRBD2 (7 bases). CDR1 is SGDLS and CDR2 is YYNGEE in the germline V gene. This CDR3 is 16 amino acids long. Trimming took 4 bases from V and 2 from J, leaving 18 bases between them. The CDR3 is CASSPRPGGRQETQYF. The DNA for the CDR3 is TGTGCCAGCAGCCCGCGACCGGGGGGCCGGCAAGAGACCCAGTACTTC.

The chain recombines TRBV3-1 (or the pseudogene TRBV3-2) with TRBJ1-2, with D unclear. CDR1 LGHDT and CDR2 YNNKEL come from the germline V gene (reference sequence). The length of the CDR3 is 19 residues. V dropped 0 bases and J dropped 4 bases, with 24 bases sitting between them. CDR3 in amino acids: CASSQDQYGIHTRCYGYTF. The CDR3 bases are TGTGCCAGCAGCCAAGATCAATACGGGATCCACACACGCTGCTATGGCTACACCTTC.

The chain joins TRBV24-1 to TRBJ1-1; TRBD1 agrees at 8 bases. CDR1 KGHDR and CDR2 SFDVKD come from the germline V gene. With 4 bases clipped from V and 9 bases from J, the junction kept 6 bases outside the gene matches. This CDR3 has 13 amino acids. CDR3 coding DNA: TGTGCCACCAGTGAAACAGGGGGAGGTAAAGCTTTCTTT. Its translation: CATSETGGGKAFF.

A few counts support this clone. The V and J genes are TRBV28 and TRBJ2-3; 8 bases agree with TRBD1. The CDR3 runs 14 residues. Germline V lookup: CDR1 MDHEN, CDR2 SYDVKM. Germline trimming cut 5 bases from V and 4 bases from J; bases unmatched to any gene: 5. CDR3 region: CASSPQQGADTQYF. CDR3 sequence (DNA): TGTGCCAGCAGTCCACAACAGGGGGCAGATACGCAGTATTTT. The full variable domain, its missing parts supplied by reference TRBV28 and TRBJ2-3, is DVKVTQSSRYLVKRTGEKVFLECVQDMDHENMFWYRQDPGLGLRLIYFSYDVKMKEKGDIPEGYSVSREKKERFSLILESASTNQTSMYLCASSPQQGADTQYFGPGTRLTVL.

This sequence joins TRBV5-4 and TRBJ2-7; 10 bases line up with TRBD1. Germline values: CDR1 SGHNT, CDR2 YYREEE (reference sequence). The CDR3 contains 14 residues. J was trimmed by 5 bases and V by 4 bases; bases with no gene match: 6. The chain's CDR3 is CASSPTGGKDEQYF. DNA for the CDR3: TGTGCCAGCAGCCCGACAGGGGGCAAGGACGAGCAGTACTTC.

DNA of the CDR3: TGTGCCAGCAGCTCCAGGGTCCCGTCTGGAAACACCATATATTTT. This codes for CASSSRVPSGNTIYF. The chain recombines TRBV7-9 with TRBJ1-3; D is possibly TRBD1 (5 bases). Germline CDR1 and CDR2: SEHNR and FQNEAQ (reference sequence). The CDR3 has 15 residues. V was shortened by 4 bases and J by 1 base, with 11 bases between the two germline ends. Looking up the rest from reference TRBV7-9 and TRBJ1-3 gives the full variable domain: DTGVSQNPRHKITKRGQNVTFRCDPISEHNRLYWYRQTLGQGPEFLTYFQNEAQLEKSRLLSDRFSAERPKGSFSTLEIQRTEQGDSAMYLCASSSRVPSGNTIYFGEGSWLTVV.

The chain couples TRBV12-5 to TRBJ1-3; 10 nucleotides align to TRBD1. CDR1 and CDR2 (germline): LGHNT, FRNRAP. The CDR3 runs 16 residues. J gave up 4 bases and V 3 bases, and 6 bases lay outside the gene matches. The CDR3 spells CASGFLGTGVGNTIYF. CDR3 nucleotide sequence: TGTGCTAGTGGTTTCCTCGGGACAGGGGTCGGAAACACCATATATTTT.

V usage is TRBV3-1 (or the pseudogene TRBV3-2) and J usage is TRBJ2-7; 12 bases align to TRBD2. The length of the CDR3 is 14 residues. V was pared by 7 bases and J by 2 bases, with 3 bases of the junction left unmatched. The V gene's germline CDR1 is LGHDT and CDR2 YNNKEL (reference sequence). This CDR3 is CASTGLAGTYEQYF. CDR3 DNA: TGTGCCAGCACCGGACTAGCGGGAACCTACGAGCAGTACTTC.

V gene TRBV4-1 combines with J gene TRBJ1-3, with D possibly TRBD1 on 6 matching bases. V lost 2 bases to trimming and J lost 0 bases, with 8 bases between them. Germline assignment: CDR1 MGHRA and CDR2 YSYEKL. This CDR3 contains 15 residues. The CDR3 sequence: CASSQRDTSGNTIYF. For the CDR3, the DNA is TGCGCCAGCAGCCAACGGGACACCTCTGGAAACACCATATATTTT.

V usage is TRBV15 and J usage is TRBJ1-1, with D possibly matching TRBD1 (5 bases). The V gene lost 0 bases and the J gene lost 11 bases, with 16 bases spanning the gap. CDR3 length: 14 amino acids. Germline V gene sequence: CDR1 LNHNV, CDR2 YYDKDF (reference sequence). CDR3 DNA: TGTGCCACCAGCAGAGAGGGGGGTGGGAGTCGCGCTTTCTTT. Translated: CATSREGGGSRAFF.